The 20 T cell receptor beta chains below were found in one sample sequenced in a study of neurological immune-mediated disorders. From the 5' RACE reads, TCRdb called clonotypes with MiXCR, one entry per CDR3 protein. Of under 70,000 distinct CDR3 sequences detected, 4% to 6% appear once; the ten largest clones hold 2.8%. Sequenced material: PBMCs. The receptor set was obtained from a woman aged 25 to 39 with multiple sclerosis.

This clonotype was counted ten times or more. The chain carries TRBV20-1 and TRBJ2-5; TRBD2 is a possible D gene (5 bases). This CDR3 has 13 amino acids. V dropped 6 bases and J dropped 1 base, with 12 bases sitting between them. CDR1 is DFQATT and CDR2 is SNEGSKA in the germline V gene (reference sequence). CDR3 in DNA: TGCAGTGCCGAGACTCGGGGCCAAGAGACCCAGTACTTC. Its translation: CSAETRGQETQYF.

The sample holds many counts of this clonotype. The J gene is TRBJ2-4, the V gene TRBV28; tentative D call: TRBD1 (6 bases). This CDR3 region has 14 residues. V was shortened by 5 bases and J by 3 bases, with 11 bases between the two germline ends. Germline V gives CDR1 MDHEN, CDR2 SYDVKM. The CDR3, as DNA: TGTGCCAGCAGTGGGGGCGCGGGCAAAAACATTCAGTACTTC. It codes for CASSGGAGKNIQYF.

Comment on this clonotype: The missing conserved phenylalanine or tryptophan at the end of this CDR3 makes a read error likely. The genes are TRBV29-1 and TRBJ2-7; D gene ambiguous. V shed 4 bases and J shed 0 bases, with 7 bases lying between them. Germline V gene lookup returns CDR1 SQVTM and CDR2 ANQGSEA. This CDR3 is built from 12 residues. The chain's CDR3 is CSVGRNSYEQYN. CDR3 sequence (DNA): TGCAGCGTTGGACGGAACTCCTACGAGCAGTACAAC.

This clonotype appeared a few times. The rearrangement uses TRBV18 and TRBJ1-1; the match to TRBD1 covers 9 bases. After removal of 0 bases from V and 4 bases from J, the junction contained 6 bases not matched to a gene. CDR1 is KGHSH, CDR2 LQKENI, per germline. This CDR3 is built from 16 residues. CDR3 sequence reads: CASSPPRTGVITEAFF. The CDR3 DNA sequence: TGTGCCAGCTCACCACCGAGGACAGGGGTGATCACTGAAGCTTTCTTT.

The V gene is TRBV29-1, the J gene TRBJ1-4; D is undetermined. V lost 4 bases to trimming and J lost 0 bases, with 12 bases between them. The CDR3 is 15 residues long. In germline, CDR1 is SQVTM, CDR2 ANQGSEA. The CDR3 DNA is TGCAGCGTTGTGTTATCCAGTACAACTAATGAAAAACTGTTTTTT. As protein: CSVVLSSTTNEKLFF.

This clonotype was counted ten times or more. The gene calls are TRBV12-3 or TRBV12-4 and TRBJ1-3; D gene unclear. The V end lost 1 base, the J end lost 0 bases, and 1 base lay between the germline ends. CDR3 size: 13 residues. The CDR3 region is CASSLVSGNTIYF. The CDR3 DNA sequence: TGTGCCAGCAGTTTAGTCTCTGGAAACACCATATATTTT.

This clonotype was counted many times. The chain links TRBV6-5 to TRBJ2-4; D perhaps matches TRBD1 (6 bases). Trimming took off 2 bases at V and 4 bases at J, with 9 bases between the two ends. CDR1 and CDR2 from the germline V gene are MNHEY and SVGAGI. This CDR3 has 14 residues. The CDR3: CASSYTGTKNIQYF. CDR3 sequence (DNA): TGTGCCAGCAGTTACACAGGGACAAAAAACATTCAGTACTTC.

The chain uses TRBV20-1 and TRBJ1-2; 7 bases agree with TRBD1. The CDR3 is 12 amino acids. Germline CDR1 DFQATT, CDR2 SNEGSKA (reference sequence). Germline trimming cut 7 bases from V and 3 bases from J; bases unmatched to any gene: 5. The CDR3, as DNA: TGCAGTGTCCTCCAGGGGGACTATGGCTACACCTTC. Protein sequence: CSVLQGDYGYTF.

This clonotype was seen at least ten times. The J gene is TRBJ2-1, the V gene TRBV13; tentative D call: TRBD2 (7 bases). V was cut by 5 bases and J by 2 bases, with 10 bases left in between. The CDR3 consists of 14 residues. Germline CDR1 PRHDT, CDR2 FYEKMQ (reference sequence). The CDR3 region has the DNA TGTGCCAGCAGCGGGGGGGCCGCCTACAATGAGCAGTTCTTC. Translated, it gives CASSGGAAYNEQFF.

This clonotype occurred many times. This rearrangement joins TRBV3-1 to TRBJ2-5; 7 bases agree with TRBD1. V shed 0 bases, J shed 1 base, and the junction held 2 bases outside the gene matches. This CDR3 is 15 amino acids long. CDR1 is LGHDT and CDR2 is YNNKEL in the germline V gene (reference sequence). The DNA of the CDR3 is TGTGCCAGCAGCCAAGAGACAGGGCTCCAAGAGACCCAGTACTTC. Its protein is CASSQETGLQETQYF.

This chain links TRBV5-1 with TRBJ2-3; 8 bases match TRBD2. V was clipped by 0 bases and J by 5 bases; unmatched bases: 5. In germline, CDR1 is SGHRS, CDR2 YFSETQ. The CDR3 runs 15 residues. The CDR3 protein is CASSLVRGGGDTQYF. CDR3 DNA sequence: TGCGCCAGCAGCTTGGTTCGGGGGGGAGGAGATACGCAGTATTTT.

In this sample, this clonotype turned up many times. The chain carries TRBV20-1 and TRBJ2-3, with 11 bases identical to TRBD2. With V trimmed by 6 bases and J by 3 bases, 8 bases remained unmatched. This CDR3 spans 15 amino acids. The germline V gene encodes CDR1 DFQATT and CDR2 SNEGSKA (reference sequence). The CDR3 loop reads CSAQPLAGGTDTQYF. CDR3 nucleotide sequence: TGCAGTGCCCAACCCCTAGCGGGGGGTACAGATACGCAGTATTTT.

The table lists this clonotype with many counts. This rearrangement joins TRBV5-1 to TRBJ2-7, with a possible D match to TRBD1 (6 bases). This CDR3 is 15 amino acids long. CDR1 SGHRS and CDR2 YFSETQ come from the germline V gene. V was clipped by 0 bases and J by 6 bases, with 16 bases between them. The CDR3 is CASSLVGQGSSEQYF. For the CDR3, the DNA is TGCGCCAGCAGCTTGGTGGGTCAGGGGTCCAGCGAGCAGTACTTC.

This clonotype has a count of ten or more. The V call is TRBV10-3, the J call TRBJ2-7; TRBD2 might be the D (7 bases). CDR1 and CDR2 from the germline V gene are ENHRY and SYGVKD. V lost 4 bases and J lost 0, with 19 bases in between. The CDR3 runs 17 residues. This chain's CDR3 is CAISAHRGAKVSYEQYF. DNA for the CDR3: TGTGCCATCAGTGCACACCGGGGGGCGAAGGTCTCCTACGAGCAGTACTTC.

This clonotype was counted many times. The J gene is TRBJ2-2, the V gene TRBV20-1, with 8 bases matching TRBD2. J lost 6 bases, V lost 1 base, and 10 bases had no gene match. Germline-derived CDR1 and CDR2 are DFQATT and SNEGSKA (reference sequence). The CDR3 is made up of 16 amino acids. This CDR3 reads CSARGAGGRSPGELFF. The DNA for the CDR3 is TGCAGTGCTAGAGGGGCGGGGGGTCGGTCCCCCGGGGAGCTGTTTTTT.

This clonotype was recorded many times. The chain recombines TRBV6-5 with TRBJ2-5, with D unresolved. Trimming removed 0 bases from V and 1 base from J, with 9 bases in between. The CDR3 is 15 amino acids. From germline, CDR1 is MNHEY and CDR2 SVGAGI. CDR3 residues: CASSYSVPSQETQYF. CDR3 in DNA: TGTGCCAGCAGTTACTCAGTGCCCAGCCAAGAGACCCAGTACTTC.

A word on this clonotype: A read error may account for a junction end that differs from germline. The chain is built from TRBV7-2 and TRBJ1-6, with a weak D call TRBD1 (6 bases). Germline values: CDR1 SGHTA, CDR2 FQGNSA. The CDR3 loop spans 13 amino acids. The CDR3 sequence: CASGGRGNSPLNF. CDR3 DNA sequence: TGTGCCAGCGGGGGCAGGGGTAATTCACCCCTCAACTTT. The whole variable domain, filled in from reference TRBV7-2 and TRBJ1-6, reads GAGVSQSPSNKVTEKGKDVELRCDPISGHTALYWYRQSLGQGLEFLIYFQGNSAPDKSGLPSDRFSAERTGGSVSTLTIQRTQQEDSAVYLCASGGRGNSPLNFGNGTRLTVT.

To note about this clonotype: One junction end disagrees with the germline gene, perhaps due to a read error. J is TRBJ2-5 and V is TRBV7-7; possibly TRBD2 for D (6 bases). CDR1 is SSHAT and CDR2 is FNYEAQ in the germline V gene (reference sequence). This CDR3 has 13 amino acids. CDR3 in amino acids: CASSLPGEETQYF. The CDR3 nucleotides read TGTGCTAGCAGTCTCCCGGGAGAAGAGACCCAGTACTTC.

This clonotype appeared many times. The chain employs TRBV20-1 and TRBJ1-1; TRBD1 aligns across 11 bases. CDR1 and CDR2 from the germline V gene are DFQATT and SNEGSKA (reference sequence). This CDR3 is built from 14 residues. V dropped 5 bases and J dropped 2; count of bases not matched to a gene: 4. This chain's CDR3 is CSAGDRGTNTEAFF. The DNA of the CDR3 is TGCAGTGCTGGGGACAGGGGGACTAACACTGAAGCTTTCTTT.

This clonotype came up many times. The chain couples TRBV15 to TRBJ1-1; perhaps TRBD1 as D (5 bases). Germline V CDR1 and CDR2: LNHNV, YYDKDF (reference sequence). Trimming removed 7 bases from V and 1 base from J, with 13 bases in between. The CDR3 totals 14 residues. CDR3 region: CATTRDPENTEAFF. In DNA, the CDR3 is TGTGCCACCACTAGGGACCCAGAGAACACTGAAGCTTTCTTT.